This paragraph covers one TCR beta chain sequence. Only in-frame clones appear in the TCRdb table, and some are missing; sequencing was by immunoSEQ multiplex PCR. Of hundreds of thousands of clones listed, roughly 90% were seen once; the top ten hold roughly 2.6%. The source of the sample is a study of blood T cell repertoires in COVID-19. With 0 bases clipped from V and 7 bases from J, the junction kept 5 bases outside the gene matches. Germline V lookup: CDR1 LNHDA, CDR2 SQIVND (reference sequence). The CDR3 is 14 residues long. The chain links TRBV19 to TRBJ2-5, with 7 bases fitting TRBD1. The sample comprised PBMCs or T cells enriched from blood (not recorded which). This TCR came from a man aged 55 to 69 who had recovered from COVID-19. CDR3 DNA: TGTGCCAGTAGTATAGATCGGGACAGAGGGACCCAGTACTTC. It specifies CASSIDRDRGTQYF. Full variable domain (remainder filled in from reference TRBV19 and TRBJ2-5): DGGITQSPKYLFRKEGQNVTLSCEQNLNHDAMYWYRQDPGQGLRLIYYSQIVNDFQKGDIAEGYSVSREKKESFPLTVTSAQKNPTAFYLCASSIDRDRGTQYFGPGTRLLVL.